The 7 T cell receptor beta chains below were found in one sample sequenced in a study of cytomegalovirus exposure and HLA in healthy donors. PCR was performed using 60 Vbeta and 13 Jbeta primers. TCRdb's table, derived via immunoSEQ multiplex PCR, lists solely in-frame clones and lacks some. The table lists approximately 100,000 clones, roughly 73% of them singletons. The specimen was PBMCs. The receptors derive from a woman in her forties in good health and CMV-seronegative.

This clone is a singleton in its sample. The chain carries TRBV6-5 and TRBJ1-4; TRBD1 agrees at 9 bases. The CDR3 covers 14 residues. Germline CDR1 is MNHEY and CDR2 is SVGAGI. V lost 6 bases and J lost 7; bases outside the gene matches: 6. CDR3 in DNA: TGTGCCAGCAGAACAGGGGGCTCTGGTGAAAAACTGTTTTTT. Its protein is CASRTGGSGEKLFF.

V usage is TRBV6-5 and J usage is TRBJ1-2; 10 bases fit TRBD1. Losses at the gene ends were 4 bases for V and 8 bases for J; bases not matched to a gene: 4. Per the germline V gene, CDR1 is MNHEY and CDR2 is SVGAGI. CDR3 length: 13 amino acids. CDR3 DNA: TGTGCCAGCAGTTTGGGACAGGGGTCAGGCTACACCTTC. It specifies CASSLGQGSGYTF.

This clone was found once. The rearrangement uses TRBV30 and TRBJ2-3, with D possibly TRBD2 on 5 matching bases. The CDR3 loop spans 15 amino acids. In germline, CDR1 is GTSNPN, CDR2 SVGIG (reference sequence). With 4 bases removed from V and 2 bases from J, the gap between germline ends came to 16 bases. CDR3 coding DNA: TGTGCCTGGAACCTTATTCGGGGAATCACAGATACGCAGTATTTT. It encodes CAWNLIRGITDTQYF.

This clone has more than one count but fewer than ten. The gene calls are TRBV6-5 and TRBJ1-4; no reliable D call. Trimming removed 5 bases from V and 7 bases from J, with 5 bases in between. CDR1 and CDR2 from the germline V gene are MNHEY and SVGAGI. CDR3 length: 11 residues. The CDR3, as DNA: TGTGCCAGCAGTCGCGGTGAAAAACTGTTTTTT. Translation: CASSRGEKLFF.

The gene calls are TRBV4-2 and TRBJ1-2, with D possibly being TRBD1 (6 bases). The V gene lost 0 bases and the J gene lost 6 bases, with 14 bases spanning the gap. The CDR3 is 15 amino acids. The germline V gene has CDR1 LGHNA and CDR2 YNFKEQ. The CDR3 loop reads CASSQDLPGAHGYTF. The CDR3 region has the DNA TGTGCCAGCAGCCAAGATCTTCCAGGGGCGCATGGCTACACCTTC.

This chain joins TRBV18 and TRBJ1-5; D remains unclear. The CDR3 has 15 amino acids. Trimming took 2 bases from V and 2 from J, leaving 10 bases between them. CDR1 and CDR2 from the germline V gene are KGHSH and LQKENI. The CDR3 coding sequence is TGTGCCAGCTCACCAGCCTACCGGGGCAATCAGCCCCAGCATTTT. It translates to CASSPAYRGNQPQHF.

The chain uses TRBV4-1 and TRBJ2-1; TRBD2 matches 14 bases. The CDR3 length is 16 residues. Trimming took 3 bases from V and 2 from J; bases not matched to a gene: 0. Germline V gene data show CDR1 as MGHRA and CDR2 as YSYEKL. CDR3 region: CASSQTSGGAYNEQFF. The CDR3 nucleotides are TGCGCCAGCAGCCAGACTAGCGGGGGGGCCTACAATGAGCAGTTCTTC.